This TCR beta chain originates from a study of blood T cell repertoires in COVID-19. This CDR3 comprises 13 residues. The junction had 9 bases not matched to a gene; V was cut back by 11 bases and J by 5 bases. CDR1 ENHRY and CDR2 SYGVKD come from the germline V gene. Assay: immunoSEQ multiplex PCR; the TCRdb copy retains only in-frame clones and omits some. The sample lists hundreds of thousands of clones, nearly 90% occurring once. V gene TRBV10-3 combines with J gene TRBJ1-5; 7 bases are a match to TRBD1. This sequence was found in a man aged 18 to 29 with active or convalescent COVID-19. The specimen sequenced was peripheral blood. CDR3 protein: CAAKQGSDQPQHF. DNA for the CDR3: TGTGCCGCCAAACAGGGGTCCGATCAGCCCCAGCATTTT.